One and the same sample provided the 9 T cell receptor beta chains below, sequenced in a study of monozygotic twins with inflammatory bowel disease. From its re-call of the 5' RACE reads, TCRdb lists each CDR3 protein once, without DNA. This table lists 40,000 to 45,000 distinct CDR3 sequences. Material: blood. The receptors derive from a human donor with ulcerative colitis or Crohn's disease, or a healthy co-twin of an affected twin (not recorded which).

The J gene is TRBJ1-2, the V gene TRBV3-1; TCRdb reports TRBD1, a call that lacks DNA to check it against. The CDR3 runs to 14 residues. Germline V gene lookup returns CDR1 LGHDT and CDR2 YNNKEL (reference sequence). The CDR3 region is CASGDGGANYGYTF.

The chain combines TRBV4-3 with TRBJ2-4; TCRdb lists TRBD2, though no DNA is available to test this call. The CDR3 sequence is 18 residues long. Germline CDR1 LGHNA, CDR2 YSLEER. The CDR3 sequence is CASSQDSGGGLAKNIQYF.

This chain joins TRBV5-1 and TRBJ2-1. This CDR3 region has 15 residues. Germline assignment: CDR1 SGHRS and CDR2 YFSETQ. This chain's CDR3 is CASSLQESENNEQFF.

V usage is TRBV12-3 or TRBV12-4 and J usage is TRBJ1-6; the D call from TCRdb, TRBD1, cannot be confirmed without DNA. The CDR3 has 16 residues. The CDR3 sequence: CASSRTGGAMGSPLHF.

V and J are TRBV7-9 and TRBJ1-1; with no DNA, the TCRdb D assignment of TRBD1 cannot be verified. The CDR3 runs to 16 residues. Germline V lookup: CDR1 SEHNR, CDR2 FQNEAQ (reference sequence). The CDR3 loop reads CASSPSGRGYDTEAFF.

CDR3 sequence reads: CASRLTSGGEGGNTIYF. The chain employs TRBV6-5 and TRBJ1-3; TCRdb designates TRBD1, a call that cannot be tested without DNA. The CDR3 spans 17 residues. CDR1 and CDR2 (germline): MNHEY, SVGAGI.

V and J are TRBV29-1 and TRBJ2-7; with no DNA, the TCRdb D assignment of TRBD1 cannot be verified. This CDR3 has 13 amino acids. Germline V CDR1 and CDR2: SQVTM, ANQGSEA. This CDR3 reads CSVGSQGSYEQYF.

The chain links TRBV7-2 to TRBJ1-5. CDR3 length: 15 residues. Germline V CDR1 and CDR2: SGHTA, FQGNSA. CDR3 residues: CASSLGGRSNQPQHF. Full variable domain (outside the CDR3, taken from reference TRBV7-2 and TRBJ1-5): GAGVSQSPSNKVTEKGKDVELRCDPISGHTALYWYRQSLGQGLEFLIYFQGNSAPDKSGLPSDRFSAERTGGSVSTLTIQRTQQEDSAVYLCASSLGGRSNQPQHFGDGTRLSIL.

The CDR3 loop is CASSHGLAGTLLANEQFF. V is TRBV14 and J is TRBJ2-1; TCRdb designates TRBD2, a call that cannot be tested without DNA. Germline values: CDR1 SGHDN, CDR2 FVKESK. CDR3 size: 18 residues.